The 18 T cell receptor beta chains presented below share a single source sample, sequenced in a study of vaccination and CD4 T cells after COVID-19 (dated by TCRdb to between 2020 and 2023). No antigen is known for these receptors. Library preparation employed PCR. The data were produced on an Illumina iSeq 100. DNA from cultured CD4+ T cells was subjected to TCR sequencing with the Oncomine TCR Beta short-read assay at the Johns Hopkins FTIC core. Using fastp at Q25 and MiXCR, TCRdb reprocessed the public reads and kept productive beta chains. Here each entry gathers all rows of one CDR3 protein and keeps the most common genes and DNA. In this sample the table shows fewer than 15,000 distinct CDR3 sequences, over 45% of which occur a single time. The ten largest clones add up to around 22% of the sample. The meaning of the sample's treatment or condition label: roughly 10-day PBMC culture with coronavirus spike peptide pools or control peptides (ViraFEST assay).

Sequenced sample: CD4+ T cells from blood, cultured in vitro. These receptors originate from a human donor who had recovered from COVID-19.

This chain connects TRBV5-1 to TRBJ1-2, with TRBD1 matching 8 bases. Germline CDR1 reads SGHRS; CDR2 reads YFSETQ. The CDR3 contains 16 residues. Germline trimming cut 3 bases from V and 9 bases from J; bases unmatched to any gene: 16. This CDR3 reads CASSSRPQGADDRYTF. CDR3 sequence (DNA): TGCGCCAGCAGCTCCCGGCCCCAGGGGGCTGATGATCGCTACACCTTC.

The CDR3 region has the DNA TGTGCCAGTAGTATGTCCAGGGGGCTACAGCCCCAGCATTTT. This translates into CASSMSRGLQPQHF. The V gene is TRBV19, the J gene TRBJ1-5, with 8 bases identical to TRBD1. The V and J ends lost 3 bases and 7 bases, in that order; junction bases with no gene match: 5. The CDR3 runs to 14 residues. Germline assignment: CDR1 LNHDA and CDR2 SQIVND (reference sequence).

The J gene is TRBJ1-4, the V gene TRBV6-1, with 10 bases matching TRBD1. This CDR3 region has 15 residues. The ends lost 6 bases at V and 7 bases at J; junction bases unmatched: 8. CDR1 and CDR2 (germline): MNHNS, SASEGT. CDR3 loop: CASRGRTGGVEKLFF. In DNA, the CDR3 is TGTGCCAGCAGGGGAAGGACAGGGGGTGTTGAAAAACTGTTTTTT.

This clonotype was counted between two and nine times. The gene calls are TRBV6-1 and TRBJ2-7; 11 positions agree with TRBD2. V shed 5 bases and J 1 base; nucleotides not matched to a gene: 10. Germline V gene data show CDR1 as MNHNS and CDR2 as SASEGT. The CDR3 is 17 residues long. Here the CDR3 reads CASSPRGRLAGSYEQYF. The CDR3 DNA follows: TGTGCCAGCAGTCCCAGGGGGCGACTAGCGGGGTCCTACGAGCAGTACTTC.

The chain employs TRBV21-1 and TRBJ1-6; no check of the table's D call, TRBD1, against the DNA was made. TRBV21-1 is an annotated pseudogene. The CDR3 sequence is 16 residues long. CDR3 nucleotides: TGTGCCAGCAGCAAGCGAACCGGGACAGGGGATTCACCCCTCCACTTT. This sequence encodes CASSKRTGTGDSPLHF.

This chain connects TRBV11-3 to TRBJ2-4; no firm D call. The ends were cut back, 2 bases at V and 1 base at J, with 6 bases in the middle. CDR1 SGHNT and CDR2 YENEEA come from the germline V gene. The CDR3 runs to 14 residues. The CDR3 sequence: CASSLSGAKNIQYF. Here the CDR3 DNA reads TGTGCCAGCAGCTTATCCGGTGCCAAAAACATTCAGTACTTC.

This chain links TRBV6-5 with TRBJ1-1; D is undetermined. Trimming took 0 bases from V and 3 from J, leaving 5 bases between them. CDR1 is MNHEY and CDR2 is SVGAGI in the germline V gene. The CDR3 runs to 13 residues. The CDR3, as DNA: TGTGCCAGCAGTTACTCGAGGGACACTGAAGCTTTCTTT. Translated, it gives CASSYSRDTEAFF.

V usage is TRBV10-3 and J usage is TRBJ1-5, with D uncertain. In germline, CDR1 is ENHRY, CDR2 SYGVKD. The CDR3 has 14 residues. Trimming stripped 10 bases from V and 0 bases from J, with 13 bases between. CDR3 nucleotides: TGTGCCACACGGTTAGGCGATAGCAATCAGCCCCAGCATTTT. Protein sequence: CATRLGDSNQPQHF.

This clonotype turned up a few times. For the CDR3, the DNA is TGCGCCAGCAGCCAAGTTATTCGGGGTCCGCGGATACATTCACCCCTCCACTTT. It encodes CASSQVIRGPRIHSPLHF. The chain has TRBV4-1 and TRBJ1-6; D call uncertain. Germline assignment: CDR1 MGHRA and CDR2 YSYEKL. The CDR3 is 18 residues long. V lost 1 base and J 8 bases, leaving 21 bases between the germline ends.

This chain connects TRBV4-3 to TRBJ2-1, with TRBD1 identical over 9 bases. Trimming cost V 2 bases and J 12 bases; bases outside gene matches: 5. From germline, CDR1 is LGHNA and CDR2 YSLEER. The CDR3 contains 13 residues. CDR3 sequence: CASSQSGTGRQFF. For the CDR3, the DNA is TGCGCCAGCAGCCAATCCGGGACAGGGAGGCAGTTCTTC.

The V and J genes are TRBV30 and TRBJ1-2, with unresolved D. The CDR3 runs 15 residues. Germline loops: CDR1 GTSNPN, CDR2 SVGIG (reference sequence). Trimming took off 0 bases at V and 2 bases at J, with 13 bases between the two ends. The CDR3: CAWSVRTEENYGYTF. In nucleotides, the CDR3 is TGTGCCTGGAGTGTACGGACGGAGGAGAACTATGGCTACACCTTC.

The chain's CDR3 is CASSLNGEGRSYEQYF. The CDR3 coding sequence is TGTGCCAGCAGCTTAAACGGGGAAGGGCGCTCCTACGAGCAGTACTTC. The rearrangement joins TRBV7-3 to TRBJ2-7, with D perhaps TRBD2 (5 bases). Germline CDR1 reads SGHTA; CDR2 reads FQGTGA. CDR3 size: 16 residues. V was shortened by 1 base and J by 0 bases, with 13 bases between the two germline ends.

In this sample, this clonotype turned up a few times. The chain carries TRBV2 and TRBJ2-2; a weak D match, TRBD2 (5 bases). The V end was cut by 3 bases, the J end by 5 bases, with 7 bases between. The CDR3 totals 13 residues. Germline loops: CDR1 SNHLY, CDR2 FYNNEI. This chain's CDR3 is CASSERETGELFF. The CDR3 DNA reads TGTGCCAGCAGTGAGAGGGAAACCGGGGAGCTGTTTTTT. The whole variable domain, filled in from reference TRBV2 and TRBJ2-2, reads EPEVTQTPSHQVTQMGQEVILRCVPISNHLYFYWYRQILGQKVEFLVSFYNNEISEKSEIFDDQFSVERPDGSNFTLKIRSTKLEDSAMYFCASSERETGELFFGEGSRLTVL.

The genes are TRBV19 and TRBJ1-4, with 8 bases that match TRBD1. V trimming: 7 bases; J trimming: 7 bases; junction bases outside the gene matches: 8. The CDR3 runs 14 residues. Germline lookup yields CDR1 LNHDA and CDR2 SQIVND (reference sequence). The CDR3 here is CASTDRGEGEKLFF. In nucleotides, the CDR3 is TGTGCCAGTACCGACAGGGGTGAGGGTGAAAAACTGTTTTTT.

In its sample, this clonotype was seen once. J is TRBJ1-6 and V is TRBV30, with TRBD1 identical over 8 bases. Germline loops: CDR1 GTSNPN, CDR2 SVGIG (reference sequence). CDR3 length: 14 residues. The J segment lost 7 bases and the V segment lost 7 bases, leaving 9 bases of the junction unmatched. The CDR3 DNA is TGTGCCTTTGACAGGGGCCTATTCAATTCACCCCTCCACTTT. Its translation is CAFDRGLFNSPLHF.

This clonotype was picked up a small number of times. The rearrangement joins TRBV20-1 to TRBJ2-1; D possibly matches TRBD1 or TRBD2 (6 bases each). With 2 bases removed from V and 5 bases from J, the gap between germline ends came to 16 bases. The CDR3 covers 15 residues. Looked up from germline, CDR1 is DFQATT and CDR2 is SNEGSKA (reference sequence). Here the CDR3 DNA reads TGCAGTGCTAGAATAGGAGGGGGGCCCAACAATGAGCAGTTCTTC. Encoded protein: CSARIGGGPNNEQFF.

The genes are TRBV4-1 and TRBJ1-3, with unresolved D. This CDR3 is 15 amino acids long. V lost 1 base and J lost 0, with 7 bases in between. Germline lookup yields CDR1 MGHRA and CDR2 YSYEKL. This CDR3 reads CASSQAASSGNTIYF. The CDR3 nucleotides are TGCGCCAGCAGCCAAGCGGCGTCCTCTGGAAACACCATATATTTT.

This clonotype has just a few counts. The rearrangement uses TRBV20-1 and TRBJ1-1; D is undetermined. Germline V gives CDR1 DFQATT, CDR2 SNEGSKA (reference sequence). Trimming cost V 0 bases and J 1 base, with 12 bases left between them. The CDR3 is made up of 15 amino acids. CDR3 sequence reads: CSARDAGGRNTEAFF. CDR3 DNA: TGCAGTGCTAGAGATGCCGGCGGGAGGAACACTGAAGCTTTCTTT.